A single sample gave rise to the 2 T cell receptor beta chains below, sequenced in a study of Graves' ophthalmopathy and Graves' hyperthyroidism. Scientists amplified the TCR beta CDR3 regions from RNA transcripts. The library came from an HTBI-primed first-round RT-PCR and a second-round multiplex PCR. TCRdb fed the multiplex PCR reads into MiXCR, producing one record per CDR3 protein. Here the sample spans some 750,000 distinct CDR3 sequences, 35% to 50% being singletons. The specimen was peripheral blood. These receptors all stem from an adult man with Graves' ophthalmopathy.

This sequence joins TRBV9 and TRBJ1-1, with D possibly TRBD1 on 5 matching bases. Germline CDR1 and CDR2: SGDLS and YYNGEE. V was pared by 3 bases and J by 5 bases, with 17 bases between. The CDR3 length is 15 residues. The CDR3 is CASSGRDGLGTEAFF. The DNA for the CDR3 is TGTGCCAGCAGCGGCCGGGACGGTCTGGGGACTGAAGCTTTCTTT.

The J gene is TRBJ1-1, the V gene TRBV11-2; TRBD1 is a possible D gene (6 bases). Trimming stripped 6 bases from V and 3 bases from J, with 11 bases between. This CDR3 is 13 amino acids long. Germline V lookup: CDR1 SGHAT, CDR2 FQNNGV. The CDR3 reads CASRYRVHTEAFF. CDR3 bases: TGTGCCAGCAGGTACAGGGTCCACACTGAAGCTTTCTTT.